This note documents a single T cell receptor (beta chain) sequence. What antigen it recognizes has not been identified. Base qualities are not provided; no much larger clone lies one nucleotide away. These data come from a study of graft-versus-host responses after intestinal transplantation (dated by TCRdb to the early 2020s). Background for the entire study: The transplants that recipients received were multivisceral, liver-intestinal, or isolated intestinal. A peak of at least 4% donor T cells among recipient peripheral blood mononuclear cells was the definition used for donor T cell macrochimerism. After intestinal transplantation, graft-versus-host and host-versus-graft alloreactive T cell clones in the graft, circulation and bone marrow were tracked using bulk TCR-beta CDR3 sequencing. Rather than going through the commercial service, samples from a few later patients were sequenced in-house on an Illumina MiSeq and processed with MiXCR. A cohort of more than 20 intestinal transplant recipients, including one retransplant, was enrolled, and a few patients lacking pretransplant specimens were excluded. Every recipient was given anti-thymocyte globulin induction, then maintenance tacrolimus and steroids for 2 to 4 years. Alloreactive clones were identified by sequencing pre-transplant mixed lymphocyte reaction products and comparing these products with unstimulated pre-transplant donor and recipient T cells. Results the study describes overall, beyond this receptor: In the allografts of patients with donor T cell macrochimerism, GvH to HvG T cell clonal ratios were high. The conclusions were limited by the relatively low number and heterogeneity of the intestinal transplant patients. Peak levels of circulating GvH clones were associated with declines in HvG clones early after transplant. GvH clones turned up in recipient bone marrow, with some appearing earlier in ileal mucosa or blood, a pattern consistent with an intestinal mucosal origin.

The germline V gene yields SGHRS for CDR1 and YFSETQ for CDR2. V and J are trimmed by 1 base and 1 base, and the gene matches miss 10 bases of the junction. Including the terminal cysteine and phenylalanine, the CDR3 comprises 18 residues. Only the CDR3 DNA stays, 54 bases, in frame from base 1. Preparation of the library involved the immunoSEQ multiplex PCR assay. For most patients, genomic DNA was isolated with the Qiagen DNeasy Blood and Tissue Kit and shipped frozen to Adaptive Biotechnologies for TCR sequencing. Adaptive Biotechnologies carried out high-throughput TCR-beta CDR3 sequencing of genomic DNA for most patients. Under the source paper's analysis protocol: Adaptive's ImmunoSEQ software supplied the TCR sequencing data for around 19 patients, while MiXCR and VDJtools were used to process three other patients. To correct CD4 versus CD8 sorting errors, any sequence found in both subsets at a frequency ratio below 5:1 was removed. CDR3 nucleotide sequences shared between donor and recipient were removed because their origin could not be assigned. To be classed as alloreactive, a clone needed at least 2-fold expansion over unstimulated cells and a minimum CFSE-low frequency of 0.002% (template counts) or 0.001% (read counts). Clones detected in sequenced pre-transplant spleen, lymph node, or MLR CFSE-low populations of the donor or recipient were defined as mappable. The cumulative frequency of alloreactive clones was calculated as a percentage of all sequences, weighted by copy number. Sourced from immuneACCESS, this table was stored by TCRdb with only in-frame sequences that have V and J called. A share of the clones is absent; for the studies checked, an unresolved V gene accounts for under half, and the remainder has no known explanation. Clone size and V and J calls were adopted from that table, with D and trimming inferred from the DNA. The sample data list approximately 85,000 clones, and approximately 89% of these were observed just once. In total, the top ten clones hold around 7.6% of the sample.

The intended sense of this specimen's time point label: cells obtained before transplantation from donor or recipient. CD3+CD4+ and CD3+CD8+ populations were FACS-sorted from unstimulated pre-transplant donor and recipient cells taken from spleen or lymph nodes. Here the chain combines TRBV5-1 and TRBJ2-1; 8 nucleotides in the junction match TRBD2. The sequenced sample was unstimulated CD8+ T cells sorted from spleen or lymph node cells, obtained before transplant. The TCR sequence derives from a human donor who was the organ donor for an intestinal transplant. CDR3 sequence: CASSLWTSSRRSYNEQFF. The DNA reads TGCGCCAGCAGCTTGTGGACTAGCTCCAGGAGGTCCTACAATGAGCAGTTCTTC.